The present entry profiles one T cell receptor beta chain with its context. The target antigen is unknown. The junction had 10 bases not matched to a gene; V was cut back by 7 bases and J by 8 bases. The length of the CDR3 is 13 residues. In germline, CDR1 is SQVTM, CDR2 ANQGSEA. The data stem from a study of response to subunit inactivated influenza vaccine. Study conclusions and caveats: The study's authors posited that every seasonal influenza vaccination enlists few new T cells.

TCRdb reprocessed the RT-PCR reads via MiXCR and lists one record per CDR3 protein. This sample has hundreds of thousands of distinct CDR3 sequences, with around a fifth found just once. The sample in question was PBMCs from blood, obtained about 20 months after vaccination. This rearrangement joins TRBV29-1 to TRBJ1-4; 7 bases match TRBD1. This receptor was identified in a man aged 45-69 years who received an inactivated influenza vaccine. CDR3 in DNA: TGCAGCGCCCGGACAGGTTTAGAAGAAAAACTGTTTTTT. It translates to CSARTGLEEKLFF.